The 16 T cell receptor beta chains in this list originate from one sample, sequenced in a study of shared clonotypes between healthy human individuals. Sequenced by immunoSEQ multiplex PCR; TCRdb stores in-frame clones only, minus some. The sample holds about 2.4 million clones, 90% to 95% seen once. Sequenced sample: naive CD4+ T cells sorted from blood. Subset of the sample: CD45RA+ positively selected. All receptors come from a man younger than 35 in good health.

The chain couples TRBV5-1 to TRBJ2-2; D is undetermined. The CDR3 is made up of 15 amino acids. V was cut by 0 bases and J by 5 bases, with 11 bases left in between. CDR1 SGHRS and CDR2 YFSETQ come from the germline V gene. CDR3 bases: TGCGCCAGCAGCTTGGACCCTAGTCAAACCGGGGAGCTGTTTTTT. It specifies CASSLDPSQTGELFF.

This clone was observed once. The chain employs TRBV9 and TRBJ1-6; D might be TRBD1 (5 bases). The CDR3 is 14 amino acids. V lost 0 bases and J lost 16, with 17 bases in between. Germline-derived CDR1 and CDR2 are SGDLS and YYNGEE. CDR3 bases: TGTGCCAGCAGCGTAGCCGTTAGCGGGACCGAGCTCCACTTT. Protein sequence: CASSVAVSGTELHF.

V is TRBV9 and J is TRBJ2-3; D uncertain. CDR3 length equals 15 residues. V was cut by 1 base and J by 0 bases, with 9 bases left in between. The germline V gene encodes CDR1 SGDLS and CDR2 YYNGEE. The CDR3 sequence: CASSVTSVSTDTQYF. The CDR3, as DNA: TGTGCCAGCAGCGTAACCAGCGTGAGCACAGATACGCAGTATTTT.

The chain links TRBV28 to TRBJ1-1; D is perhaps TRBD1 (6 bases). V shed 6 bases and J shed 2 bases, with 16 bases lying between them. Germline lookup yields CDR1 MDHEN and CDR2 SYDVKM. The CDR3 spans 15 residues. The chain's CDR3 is CASSPRGLGNTEAFF. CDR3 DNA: TGTGCCAGCAGCCCGAGGGGGTTAGGTAACACTGAAGCTTTCTTT. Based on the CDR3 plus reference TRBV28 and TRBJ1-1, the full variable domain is DVKVTQSSRYLVKRTGEKVFLECVQDMDHENMFWYRQDPGLGLRLIYFSYDVKMKEKGDIPEGYSVSREKKERFSLILESASTNQTSMYLCASSPRGLGNTEAFFGQGTRLTVV.

CDR3 amino acids: CASSGGALEQYF. The CDR3 coding sequence is TGTGCCAGCAGTGGGGGGGCGCTTGAGCAGTACTTC. The rearrangement uses TRBV2 and TRBJ2-7, with D perhaps given as TRBD1 or TRBD2 (6 bases each). CDR1 and CDR2 (germline): SNHLY, FYNNEI. This CDR3 contains 12 residues. The germline V and J ends were trimmed by 4 bases and 7 bases, with 11 bases remaining between them.

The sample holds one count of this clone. The CDR3, as DNA: TGTGCCAGCAGCCCAGGGGGCACTGGAAACACCATATATTTT. Residues: CASSPGGTGNTIYF. V is TRBV6-1 and J is TRBJ1-3, with 8 positions matching TRBD1. This CDR3 spans 14 amino acids. The V and J ends lost 6 bases and 2 bases, in that order; junction bases with no gene match: 3. The V gene's germline CDR1 is MNHNS and CDR2 SASEGT.

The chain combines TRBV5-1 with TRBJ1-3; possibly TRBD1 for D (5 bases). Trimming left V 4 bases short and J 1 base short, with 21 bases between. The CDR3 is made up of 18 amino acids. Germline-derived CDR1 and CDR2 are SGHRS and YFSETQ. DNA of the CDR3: TGCGCCAGCAGCGTTGGAGTCGGGGCCACCGGTTCTGGAAACACCATATATTTT. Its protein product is CASSVGVGATGSGNTIYF.

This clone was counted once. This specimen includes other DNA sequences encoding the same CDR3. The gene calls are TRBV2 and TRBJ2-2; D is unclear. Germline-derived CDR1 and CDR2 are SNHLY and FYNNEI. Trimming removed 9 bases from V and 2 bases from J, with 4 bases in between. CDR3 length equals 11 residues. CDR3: CASSNTGELFF. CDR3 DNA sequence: TGTGCCAGTTCTAACACCGGGGAGCTGTTTTTT. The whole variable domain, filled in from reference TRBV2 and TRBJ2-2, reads EPEVTQTPSHQVTQMGQEVILRCVPISNHLYFYWYRQILGQKVEFLVSFYNNEISEKSEIFDDQFSVERPDGSNFTLKIRSTKLEDSAMYFCASSNTGELFFGEGSRLTVL.

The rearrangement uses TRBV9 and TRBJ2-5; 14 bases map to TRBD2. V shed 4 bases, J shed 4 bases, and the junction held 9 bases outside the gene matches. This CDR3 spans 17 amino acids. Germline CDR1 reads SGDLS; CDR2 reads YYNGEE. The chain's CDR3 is CASSPGTSGGMRETQYF. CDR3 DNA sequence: TGTGCCAGCAGCCCTGGGACTAGCGGGGGTATGCGAGAGACCCAGTACTTC.

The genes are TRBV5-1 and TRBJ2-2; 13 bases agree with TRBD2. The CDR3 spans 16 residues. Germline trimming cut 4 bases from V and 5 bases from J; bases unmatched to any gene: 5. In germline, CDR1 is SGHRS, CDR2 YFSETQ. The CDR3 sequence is CASSGGLAGKTGELFF. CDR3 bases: TGCGCCAGCAGCGGGGGACTAGCGGGGAAAACCGGGGAGCTGTTTTTT.

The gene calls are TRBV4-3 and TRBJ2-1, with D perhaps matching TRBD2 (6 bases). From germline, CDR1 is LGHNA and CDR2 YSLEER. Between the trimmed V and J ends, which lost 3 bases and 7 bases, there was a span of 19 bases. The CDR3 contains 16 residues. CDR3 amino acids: CASSQPSSGLWNEQFF. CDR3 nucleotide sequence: TGCGCCAGCAGCCAGCCGTCGAGCGGGCTTTGGAATGAGCAGTTCTTC.

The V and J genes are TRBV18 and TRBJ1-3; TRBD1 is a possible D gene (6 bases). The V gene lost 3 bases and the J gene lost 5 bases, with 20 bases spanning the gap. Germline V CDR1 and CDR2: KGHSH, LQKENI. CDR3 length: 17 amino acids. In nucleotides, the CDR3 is TGTGCCAGCTCACCTCCAGCTAACAGTGGACAGCGAAACACCATATATTTT. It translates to CASSPPANSGQRNTIYF.

The CDR3 loop reads CASSLESGGTEAFF. CDR3 sequence (DNA): TGTGCCAGCAGCTTAGAGTCCGGGGGCACTGAAGCTTTCTTT. This sequence joins TRBV7-9 and TRBJ1-1; TRBD1 might be the D (5 bases). V lost 1 base and J 4 bases, leaving 10 bases between the germline ends. The CDR3 totals 14 residues. Germline V gene data show CDR1 as SEHNR and CDR2 as FQNEAQ (reference sequence).

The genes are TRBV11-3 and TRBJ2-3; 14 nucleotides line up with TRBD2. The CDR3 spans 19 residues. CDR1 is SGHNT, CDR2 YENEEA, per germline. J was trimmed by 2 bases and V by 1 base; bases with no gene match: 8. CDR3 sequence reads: CASSLGPGLAGENTDTQYF. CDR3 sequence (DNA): TGTGCCAGCAGCTTAGGTCCGGGACTAGCGGGGGAGAACACAGATACGCAGTATTTT.

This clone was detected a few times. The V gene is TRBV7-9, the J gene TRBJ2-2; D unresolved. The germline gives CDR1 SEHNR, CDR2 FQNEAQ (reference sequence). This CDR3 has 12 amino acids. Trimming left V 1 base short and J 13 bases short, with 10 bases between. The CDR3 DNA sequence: TGTGCCAGCAGCTTAGGTCCAGGAATGCTGTTTTTT. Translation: CASSLGPGMLFF.

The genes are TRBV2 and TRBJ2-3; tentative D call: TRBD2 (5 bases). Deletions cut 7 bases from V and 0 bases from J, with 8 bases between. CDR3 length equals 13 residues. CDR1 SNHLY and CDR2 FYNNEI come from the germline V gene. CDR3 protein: CASKEESTDTQYF. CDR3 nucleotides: TGTGCCAGCAAGGAGGAAAGCACAGATACGCAGTATTTT.